The entry below describes one TCR beta chain. It lacks a known antigen. Base qualities were left out, and no much larger clone turns up one base away. TCRbeta CDR3 regions were amplified from genomic DNA by means of the immunoSEQ Assay, a bias-controlled multiplex PCR. As for the original processing: Nucleated cell counts per sample were estimated from amplification of reference gene primers within the assay. To quantify the absolute abundance of each unique TCRbeta CDR3 rearrangement, sequence reads were collapsed and filtered. For each sample, productive Simpson clonality was calculated as the square root of Simpson's diversity index across productive rearrangements. The table comes from immuneACCESS by way of TCRdb, which keeps in-frame sequences with V and J called. Part of the clones is missing from these tables; in studies checked, under half for an unresolved V gene and the rest for unknown reasons. D and trimming were read from the DNA, whereas the V and J calls and clone size are those reported in that table. The sample profile shows about 250,000 clones; 70% to 85% of them were found once. The ten top clones hold 2.5% to 4% of the sample.

Collaborating institutions collected whole blood in K2EDTA tubes following their own protocols. For TCRbeta analysis, collaborator samples were shipped as frozen whole blood, as isolated PBMCs, or as DNA extracted from either sample type. From the cysteine through the phenylalanine, the CDR3 covers 16 amino acids. Only CDR3 DNA is held: 48 bases, read in frame from base 1. The germline V and J ends show losses of 2 bases and 0 bases respectively, and no gene match explains 5 bases of the junction. The germline V gene sets CDR1 to MNHEY and CDR2 to SVGAGI. The data were obtained in a study of blood T cell repertoires in COVID-19 (dated by TCRdb to about 2020). As for the study more broadly: Collaborator samples came from the United States, Italy and Spain and covered acute and convalescent phases of COVID-19. The prospective study material was composed of cDNA or gDNA derived from T cells, B-cell-depleted T cells, or PBMCs. Deeply sampled blood TCRbeta repertoires from subjects exposed to, actively infected with, or recovered from COVID-19 were included in the dataset. The repertoires were released in a freely available public database intended as a resource for research on the immune response to SARS-CoV-2. The samples were drawn from two sources: the first 160 participants of the ongoing ImmuneRACE study, and approximately 1,300 subjects contributed by 6 global collaborators. Nearly every sample came with metadata listing a de-identified subject ID, COVID-19 status, age in years and sex. Where available, HLA class I and class II types were taken from metadata supplied by the sample provider and were not determined by assay-based typing. Beyond this particular receptor, the publication reports: How much clinical and demographic metadata was included differed by source and by participant, and the metadata was provided uncurated.

The source is a woman over 75 with acute or convalescent COVID-19. Here the chain combines TRBV6-5 and TRBJ1-1, with 8 middle bases fitting TRBD1. Source material: peripheral blood. The DNA sequence is as follows: TGTGCCAGCAGTTACAGGGGGACAGGCCTGAACACTGAAGCTTTCTTT. Its protein reads: CASSYRGTGLNTEAFF.